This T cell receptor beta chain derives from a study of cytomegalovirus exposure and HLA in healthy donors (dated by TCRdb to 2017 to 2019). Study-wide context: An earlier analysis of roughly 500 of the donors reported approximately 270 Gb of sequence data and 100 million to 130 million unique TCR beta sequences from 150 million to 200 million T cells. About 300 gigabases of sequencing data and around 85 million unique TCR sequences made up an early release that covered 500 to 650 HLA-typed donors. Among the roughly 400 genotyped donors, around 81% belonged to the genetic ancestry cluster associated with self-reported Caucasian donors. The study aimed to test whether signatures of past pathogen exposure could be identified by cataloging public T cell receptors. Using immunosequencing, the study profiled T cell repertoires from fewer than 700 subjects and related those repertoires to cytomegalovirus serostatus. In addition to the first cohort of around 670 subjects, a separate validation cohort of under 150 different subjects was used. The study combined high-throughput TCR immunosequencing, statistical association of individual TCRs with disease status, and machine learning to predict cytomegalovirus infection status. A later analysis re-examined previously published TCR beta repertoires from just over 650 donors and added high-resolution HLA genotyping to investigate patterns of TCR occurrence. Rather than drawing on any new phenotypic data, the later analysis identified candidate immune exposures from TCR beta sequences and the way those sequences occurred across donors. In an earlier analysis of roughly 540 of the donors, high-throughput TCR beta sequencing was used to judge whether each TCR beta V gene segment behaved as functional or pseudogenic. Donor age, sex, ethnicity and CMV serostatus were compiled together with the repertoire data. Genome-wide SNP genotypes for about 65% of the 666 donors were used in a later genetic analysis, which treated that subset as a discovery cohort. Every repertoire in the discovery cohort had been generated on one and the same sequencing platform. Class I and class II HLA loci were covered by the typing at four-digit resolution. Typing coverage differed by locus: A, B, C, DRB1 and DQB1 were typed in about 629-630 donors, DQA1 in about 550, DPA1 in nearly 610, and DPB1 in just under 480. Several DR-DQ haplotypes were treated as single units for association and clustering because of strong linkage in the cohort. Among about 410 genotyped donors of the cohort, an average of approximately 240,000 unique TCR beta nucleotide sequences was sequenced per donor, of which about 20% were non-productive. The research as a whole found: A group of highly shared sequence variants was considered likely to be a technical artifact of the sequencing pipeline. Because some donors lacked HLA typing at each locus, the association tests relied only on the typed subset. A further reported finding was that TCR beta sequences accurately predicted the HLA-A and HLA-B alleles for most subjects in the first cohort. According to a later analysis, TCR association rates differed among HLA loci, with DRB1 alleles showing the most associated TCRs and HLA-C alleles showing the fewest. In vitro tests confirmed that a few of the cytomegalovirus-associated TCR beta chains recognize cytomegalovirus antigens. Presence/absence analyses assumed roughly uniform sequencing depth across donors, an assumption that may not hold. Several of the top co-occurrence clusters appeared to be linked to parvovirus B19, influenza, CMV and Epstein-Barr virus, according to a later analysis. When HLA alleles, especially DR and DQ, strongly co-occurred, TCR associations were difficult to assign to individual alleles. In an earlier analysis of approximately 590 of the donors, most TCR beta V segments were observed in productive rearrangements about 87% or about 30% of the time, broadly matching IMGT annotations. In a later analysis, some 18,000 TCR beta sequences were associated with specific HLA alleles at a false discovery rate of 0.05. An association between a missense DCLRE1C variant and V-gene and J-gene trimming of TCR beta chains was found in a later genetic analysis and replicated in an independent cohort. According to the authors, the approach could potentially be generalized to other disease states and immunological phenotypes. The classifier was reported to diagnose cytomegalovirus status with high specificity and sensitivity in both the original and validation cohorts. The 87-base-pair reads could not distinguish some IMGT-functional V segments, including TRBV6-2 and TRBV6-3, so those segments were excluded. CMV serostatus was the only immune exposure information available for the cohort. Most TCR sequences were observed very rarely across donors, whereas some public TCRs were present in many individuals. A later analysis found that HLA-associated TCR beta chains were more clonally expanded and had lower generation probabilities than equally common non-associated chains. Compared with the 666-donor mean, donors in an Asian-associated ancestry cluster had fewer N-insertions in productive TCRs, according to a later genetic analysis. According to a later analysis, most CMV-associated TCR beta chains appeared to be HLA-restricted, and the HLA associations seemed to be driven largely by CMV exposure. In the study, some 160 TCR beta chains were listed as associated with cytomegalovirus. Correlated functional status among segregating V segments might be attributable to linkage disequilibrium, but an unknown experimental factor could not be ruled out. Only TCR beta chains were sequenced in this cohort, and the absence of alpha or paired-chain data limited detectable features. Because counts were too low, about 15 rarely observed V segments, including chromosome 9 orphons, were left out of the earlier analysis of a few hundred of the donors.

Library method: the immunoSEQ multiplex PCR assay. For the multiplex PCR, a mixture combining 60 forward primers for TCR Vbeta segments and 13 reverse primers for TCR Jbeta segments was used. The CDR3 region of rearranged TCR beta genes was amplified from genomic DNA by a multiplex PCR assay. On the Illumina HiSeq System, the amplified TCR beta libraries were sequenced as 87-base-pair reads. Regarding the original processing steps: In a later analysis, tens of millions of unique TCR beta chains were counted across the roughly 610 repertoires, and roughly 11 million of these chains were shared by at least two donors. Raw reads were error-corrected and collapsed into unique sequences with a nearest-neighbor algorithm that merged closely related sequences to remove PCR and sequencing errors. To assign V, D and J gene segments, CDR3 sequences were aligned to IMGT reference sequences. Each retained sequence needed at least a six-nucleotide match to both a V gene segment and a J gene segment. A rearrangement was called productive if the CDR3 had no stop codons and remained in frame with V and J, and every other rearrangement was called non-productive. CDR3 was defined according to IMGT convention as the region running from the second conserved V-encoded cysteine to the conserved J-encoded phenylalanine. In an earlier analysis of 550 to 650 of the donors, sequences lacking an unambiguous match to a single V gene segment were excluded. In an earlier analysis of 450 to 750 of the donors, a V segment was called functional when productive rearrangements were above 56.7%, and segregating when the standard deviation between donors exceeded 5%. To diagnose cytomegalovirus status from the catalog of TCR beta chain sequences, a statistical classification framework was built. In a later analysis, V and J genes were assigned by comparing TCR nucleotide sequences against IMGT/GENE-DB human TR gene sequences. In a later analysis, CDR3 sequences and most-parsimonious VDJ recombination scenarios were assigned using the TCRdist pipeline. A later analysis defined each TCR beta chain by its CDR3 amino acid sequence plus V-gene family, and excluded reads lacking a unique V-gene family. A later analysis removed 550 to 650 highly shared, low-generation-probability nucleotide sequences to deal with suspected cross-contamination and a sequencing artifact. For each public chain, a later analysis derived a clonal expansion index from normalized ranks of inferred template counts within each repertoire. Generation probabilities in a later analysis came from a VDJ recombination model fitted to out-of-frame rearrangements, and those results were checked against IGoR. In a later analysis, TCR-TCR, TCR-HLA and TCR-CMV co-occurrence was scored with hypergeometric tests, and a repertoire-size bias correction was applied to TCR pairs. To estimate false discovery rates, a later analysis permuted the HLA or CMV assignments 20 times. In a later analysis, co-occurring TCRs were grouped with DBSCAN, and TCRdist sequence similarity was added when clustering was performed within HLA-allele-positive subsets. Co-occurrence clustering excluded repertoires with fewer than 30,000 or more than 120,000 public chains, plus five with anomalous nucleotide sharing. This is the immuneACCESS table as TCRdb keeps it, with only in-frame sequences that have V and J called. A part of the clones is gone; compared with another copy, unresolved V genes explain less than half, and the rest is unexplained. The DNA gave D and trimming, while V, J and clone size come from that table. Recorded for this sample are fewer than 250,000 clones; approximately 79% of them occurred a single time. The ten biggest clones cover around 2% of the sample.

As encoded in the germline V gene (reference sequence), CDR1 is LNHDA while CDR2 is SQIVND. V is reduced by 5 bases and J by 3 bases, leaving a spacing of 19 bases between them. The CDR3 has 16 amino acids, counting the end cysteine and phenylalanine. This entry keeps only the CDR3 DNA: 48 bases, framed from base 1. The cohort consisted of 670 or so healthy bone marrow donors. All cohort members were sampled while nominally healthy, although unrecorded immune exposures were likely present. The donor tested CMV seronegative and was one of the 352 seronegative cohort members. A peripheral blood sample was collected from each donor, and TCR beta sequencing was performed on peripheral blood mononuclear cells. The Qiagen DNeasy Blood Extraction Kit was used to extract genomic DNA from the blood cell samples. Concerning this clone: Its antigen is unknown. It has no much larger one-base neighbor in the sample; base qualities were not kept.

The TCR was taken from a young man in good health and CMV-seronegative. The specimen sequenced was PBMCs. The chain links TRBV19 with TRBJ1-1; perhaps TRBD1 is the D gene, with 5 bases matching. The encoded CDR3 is CASSQNPGYVHTEAFF. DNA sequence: TGTGCCAGTAGTCAAAATCCAGGGTATGTTCACACTGAAGCTTTCTTT.